One and the same sample provided the 15 T cell receptor beta chains below, sequenced in a study of cytomegalovirus exposure and HLA in healthy donors. The PCR used 60 Vbeta and 13 Jbeta primers. Method: immunoSEQ multiplex PCR; TCRdb's copy keeps in-frame clones and lacks some. The repertoire consists of approximately 52,000 clones, with more than 65% occurring once and the leading ten covering around a third. The material sequenced was PBMCs. These receptors were collected from a middle-aged man in good health and CMV-seropositive.

Comments on this clone: This CDR3 is also generated by other DNA sequences in the sample. The V call is TRBV4-1, the J call TRBJ1-5; 10 nucleotides match TRBD1. This CDR3 is 15 amino acids long. After removal of 1 base from V and 7 bases from J, the junction contained 4 bases not matched to a gene. Germline V gene data show CDR1 as MGHRA and CDR2 as YSYEKL. The DNA of the CDR3 is TGCGCCAGCAGCCAAGGAGACAGGGGGCTGCAGCCCCAGCATTTT. Protein sequence: CASSQGDRGLQPQHF.

The chain links TRBV6-5 to TRBJ1-1; no firm D call. CDR3 length: 14 amino acids. The germline V gene has CDR1 MNHEY and CDR2 SVGAGI. V lost 6 bases and J 1 base, leaving 12 bases between the germline ends. The CDR3 here is CASRLDPGNTEAFF. CDR3 DNA sequence: TGTGCCAGCAGACTCGATCCAGGGAACACTGAAGCTTTCTTT.

The chain carries TRBV6-1 and TRBJ1-3; D not resolved. The V gene lost 2 bases and the J gene lost 4 bases, with 9 bases spanning the gap. Germline CDR1 MNHNS, CDR2 SASEGT. The CDR3 contains 14 residues. The CDR3 loop reads CASSESGSGNTIYF. The CDR3 DNA reads TGTGCCAGCAGTGAATCGGGGTCCGGAAACACCATATATTTT.

CDR3 protein: CASSLLSEAFF. The CDR3 DNA is TGTGCCAGCAGCCTTCTCTCCGAAGCTTTCTTT. This rearrangement joins TRBV7-2 to TRBJ1-1; D remains ambiguous. V was cut by 5 bases and J by 8 bases, with 9 bases left in between. CDR3 length equals 11 residues. The germline V gene encodes CDR1 SGHTA and CDR2 FQGNSA.

The chain is built from TRBV19 and TRBJ1-1; 8 positions agree with TRBD1. V lost 0 bases and J lost 6; bases outside the gene matches: 9. CDR3 size: 16 residues. CDR1 and CDR2 (germline): LNHDA, SQIVND (reference sequence). Here the CDR3 DNA reads TGTGCCAGTAGTATAGATGATATTTGGACAGGGCCTGAAGCTTTCTTT. Translating gives CASSIDDIWTGPEAFF.

V gene TRBV9 combines with J gene TRBJ2-2, with D unresolved. The CDR3 runs to 12 residues. Germline CDR1 is SGDLS and CDR2 is YYNGEE. V was clipped by 4 bases and J by 5 bases, with 6 bases between them. Here the CDR3 DNA reads TGTGCCAGCAGCTATTCTACCGGGGAGCTGTTTTTT. Residues: CASSYSTGELFF.

This chain links TRBV29-1 with TRBJ2-7, with TRBD2 matching 7 bases. CDR1 is SQVTM and CDR2 is ANQGSEA in the germline V gene. This CDR3 region has 15 residues. Trimming at V came to 5 bases and at J to 5 bases, leaving 15 bases not matched to a gene. The CDR3 region has the DNA TGCAGCGTTCAAACCCATGGGGACTACGGTAACGAGCAGTACTTC. Translation gives CSVQTHGDYGNEQYF.

The chain couples TRBV27 to TRBJ2-7; 14 positions agree with TRBD2. The trim removed 2 bases at V and 2 bases at J, leaving 8 bases unmatched. Looked up from germline, CDR1 is MNHEY and CDR2 is SMNVEV (reference sequence). This CDR3 is built from 18 residues. The CDR3 nucleotides read TGTGCCAGCAGTTTAAAAAGGGGACTAGCGGGGGAGACCTACGAGCAGTACTTC. The encoded protein is CASSLKRGLAGETYEQYF.

The chain combines TRBV25-1 with TRBJ1-6, with TRBD1 matching over 9 bases. Unmatched junction bases numbered 8, after V lost 3 bases and J lost 5 bases. The CDR3 length is 17 residues. Germline assignment: CDR1 MGHDK and CDR2 SYGVNS. CDR3 nucleotide sequence: TGTGCCAGCAGTGACCATTCGGGACAGGGTAATAATTCACCCCTCCACTTT. This translates into CASSDHSGQGNNSPLHF. The variable domain in full, completed from reference TRBV25-1 and TRBJ1-6, reads EADIYQTPRYLVIGTGKKITLECSQTMGHDKMYWYQQDPGMELHLIHYSYGVNSTEKGDLSSESTVSRIRTEHFPLTLESARPSHTSQYLCASSDHSGQGNNSPLHFGNGTRLTVT.

CDR3 loop: CATSRDVDSNEKLFF. The DNA of the CDR3 is TGTGCCACCAGCAGAGATGTAGACAGTAATGAAAAACTGTTTTTT. V is TRBV15 and J is TRBJ1-4; tentatively, D is TRBD1 (5 bases). Germline lookup yields CDR1 LNHNV and CDR2 YYDKDF (reference sequence). Trimming stripped 0 bases from V and 4 bases from J, with 9 bases between. The CDR3 totals 15 residues.

This rearrangement joins TRBV7-7 to TRBJ2-3; 7 positions agree with TRBD1. V shed 3 bases and J 8 bases; nucleotides not matched to a gene: 8. The CDR3 contains 14 residues. Germline CDR1 SSHAT, CDR2 FNYEAQ (reference sequence). The CDR3 DNA is TGTGCCAGCAGCTTGCAACAGGGGCCCGGTACGCAGTATTTT. Translation gives CASSLQQGPGTQYF.

The chain combines TRBV9 with TRBJ2-2, with 7 bases matching TRBD2. This CDR3 contains 12 residues. Germline V CDR1 and CDR2: SGDLS, YYNGEE. V dropped 9 bases and J dropped 5; count of bases not matched to a gene: 4. The CDR3 is CATSGTTGELFF. In DNA form, the CDR3 reads TGTGCCACTAGCGGAACAACCGGGGAGCTGTTTTTT.

This chain links TRBV6-1 with TRBJ1-2; D is uncertain. Trimming pared 4 bases from V and 2 bases from J, leaving 8 bases between. The length of the CDR3 is 13 residues. The germline V gene has CDR1 MNHNS and CDR2 SASEGT. CDR3 nucleotide sequence: TGTGCCAGCAGTGGCGAACCGAACTATGGCTACACCTTC. Translated: CASSGEPNYGYTF.

This chain joins TRBV6-1 and TRBJ1-2, with D possibly being TRBD1 (6 bases). The CDR3 spans 14 residues. Trimming removed 0 bases from V and 7 bases from J, with 12 bases in between. Per the germline V gene, CDR1 is MNHNS and CDR2 is SASEGT. In DNA, the CDR3 is TGTGCCAGCAGTGAAGCGGGCAGGGGTCTTGGCTACACCTTC. Amino acid sequence: CASSEAGRGLGYTF.

The chain combines TRBV29-1 with TRBJ2-7, with D perhaps matching TRBD2 (6 bases). The germline V and J ends were trimmed by 4 bases and 6 bases, with 10 bases remaining between them. The CDR3 extends over 11 amino acids. Germline assignment: CDR1 SQVTM and CDR2 ANQGSEA. The CDR3 is CSVAAGSEQYF. The DNA of the CDR3 is TGCAGCGTTGCCGCGGGGAGCGAGCAGTACTTC.